This entry describes one TCR beta chain. The sample belongs to a study of blood T cell repertoires in COVID-19. In the study overall: The United States, Italy and Spain were the sources of the acute and convalescent COVID-19 samples.

The length of the CDR3 is 14 residues. V lost 11 bases and J lost 0, with 13 bases in between. The germline V gene has CDR1 SEHNR and CDR2 FQNEAQ (reference sequence). Sequenced by immunoSEQ multiplex PCR; TCRdb stores in-frame clones only, minus some. The repertoire holds 200,000 to 250,000 clones, about nine tenths seen once, with around 6.9% in the top ten. The specimen was peripheral blood. This chain links TRBV7-9 with TRBJ2-2, with D perhaps TRBD1 (6 bases). The source is a man between 60 and 75 years old who had recovered from COVID-19. The CDR3: CALTRGSNTGELFF. For the CDR3, the DNA is TGTGCCTTGACCAGGGGCTCGAACACCGGGGAGCTGTTTTTT.